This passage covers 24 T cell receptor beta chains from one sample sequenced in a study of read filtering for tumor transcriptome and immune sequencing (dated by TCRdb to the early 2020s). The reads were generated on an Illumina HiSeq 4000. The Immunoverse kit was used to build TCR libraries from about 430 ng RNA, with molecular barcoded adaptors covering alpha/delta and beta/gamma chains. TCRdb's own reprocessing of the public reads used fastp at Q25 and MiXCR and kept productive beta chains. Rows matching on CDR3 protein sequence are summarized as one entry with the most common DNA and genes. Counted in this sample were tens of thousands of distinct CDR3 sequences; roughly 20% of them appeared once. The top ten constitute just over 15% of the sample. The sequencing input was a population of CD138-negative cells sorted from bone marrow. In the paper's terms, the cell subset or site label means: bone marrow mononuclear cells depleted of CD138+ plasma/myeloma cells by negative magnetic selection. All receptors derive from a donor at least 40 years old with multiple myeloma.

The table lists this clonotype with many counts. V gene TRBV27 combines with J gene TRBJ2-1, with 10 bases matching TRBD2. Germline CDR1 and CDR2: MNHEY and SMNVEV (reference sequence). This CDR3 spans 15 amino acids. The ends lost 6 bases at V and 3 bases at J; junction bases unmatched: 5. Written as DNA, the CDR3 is TGTGCCAGCAGGGATCTAGCGGGAGACTACAATGAGCAGTTCTTC. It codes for CASRDLAGDYNEQFF.

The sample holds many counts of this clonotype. The CDR3 here is CASSSPGGRGNEQFF. Here the CDR3 DNA reads TGTGCCAGCAGTTCCCCGGGAGGTCGTGGGAATGAGCAGTTCTTC. The rearrangement links TRBV6-6 to TRBJ2-1; 7 bases are a match to TRBD2. The germline V gene has CDR1 MNHNY and CDR2 SVGAGI (reference sequence). The V and J ends lost 4 bases and 7 bases, in that order; junction bases with no gene match: 10. The CDR3 length is 15 residues.

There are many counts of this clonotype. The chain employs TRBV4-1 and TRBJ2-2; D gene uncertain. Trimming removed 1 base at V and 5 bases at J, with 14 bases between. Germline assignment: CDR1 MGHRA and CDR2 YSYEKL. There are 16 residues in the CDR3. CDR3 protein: CASSQVATAITGELFF. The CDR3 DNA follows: TGCGCCAGCAGCCAAGTGGCCACGGCCATAACCGGGGAGCTGTTTTTT.

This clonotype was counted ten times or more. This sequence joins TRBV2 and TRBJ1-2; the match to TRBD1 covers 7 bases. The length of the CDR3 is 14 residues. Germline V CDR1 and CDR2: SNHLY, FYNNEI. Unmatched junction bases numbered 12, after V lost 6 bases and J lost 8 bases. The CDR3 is CASSADRRADGYTF. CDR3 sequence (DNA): TGTGCCAGCAGCGCGGACAGGAGGGCGGACGGCTACACCTTC.

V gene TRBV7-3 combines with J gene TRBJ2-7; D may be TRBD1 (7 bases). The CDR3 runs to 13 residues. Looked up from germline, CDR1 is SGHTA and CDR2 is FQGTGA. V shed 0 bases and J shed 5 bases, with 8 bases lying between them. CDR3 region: CASSLTRGDEQYF. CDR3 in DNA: TGTGCCAGCAGCTTAACCAGGGGGGACGAGCAGTACTTC. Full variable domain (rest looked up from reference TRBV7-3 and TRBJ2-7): GAGVSQTPSNKVTEKGKYVELRCDPISGHTALYWYRQSLGQGPEFLIYFQGTGAADDSGLPNDRFFAVRPEGSVSTLKIQRTERGDSAVYLCASSLTRGDEQYFGPGTRLTVT.

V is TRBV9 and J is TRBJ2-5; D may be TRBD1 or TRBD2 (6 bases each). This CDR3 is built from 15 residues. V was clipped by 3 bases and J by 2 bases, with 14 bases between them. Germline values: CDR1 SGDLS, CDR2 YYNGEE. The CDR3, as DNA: TGTGCCAGCAGCGCGTCGGGGGCTGTTCAAGAGACCCAGTACTTC. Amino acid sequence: CASSASGAVQETQYF.

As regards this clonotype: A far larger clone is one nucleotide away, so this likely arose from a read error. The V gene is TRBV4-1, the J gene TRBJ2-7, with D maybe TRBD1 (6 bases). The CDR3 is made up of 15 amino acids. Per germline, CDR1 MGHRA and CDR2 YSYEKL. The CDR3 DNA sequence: TGCGCCAGCAGCCAAGGATTGGACAGCGGTGGCGAGCAGCACTTC. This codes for CASSQGLDSGGEQHF.

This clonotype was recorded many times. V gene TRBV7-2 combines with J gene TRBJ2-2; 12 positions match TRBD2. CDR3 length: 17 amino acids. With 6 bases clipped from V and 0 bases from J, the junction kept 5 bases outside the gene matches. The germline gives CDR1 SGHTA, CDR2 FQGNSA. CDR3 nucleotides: TGTGCCAGCAGAAGGACTAGCGGGGCTACGAACACCGGGGAGCTGTTTTTT. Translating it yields CASRRTSGATNTGELFF.

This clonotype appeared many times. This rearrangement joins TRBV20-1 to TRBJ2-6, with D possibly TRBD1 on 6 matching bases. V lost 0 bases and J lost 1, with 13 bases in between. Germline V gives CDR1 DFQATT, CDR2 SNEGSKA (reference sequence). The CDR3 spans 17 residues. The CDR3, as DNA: TGCAGTGCTAGAGATCCCCGACAGGATTCTGGGGCCAACGTCCTGACTTTC. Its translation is CSARDPRQDSGANVLTF.

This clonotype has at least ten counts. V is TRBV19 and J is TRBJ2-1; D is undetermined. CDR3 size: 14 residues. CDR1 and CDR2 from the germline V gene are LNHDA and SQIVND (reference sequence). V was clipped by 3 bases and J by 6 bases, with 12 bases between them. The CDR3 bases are TGTGCCAGTAGTATTGGTAGGGTTAGCAATGAGCAGTTCTTC. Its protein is CASSIGRVSNEQFF.

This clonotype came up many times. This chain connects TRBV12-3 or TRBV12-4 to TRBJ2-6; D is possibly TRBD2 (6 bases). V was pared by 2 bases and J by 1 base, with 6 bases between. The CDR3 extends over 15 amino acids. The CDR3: CASSLSGSGANVLTF. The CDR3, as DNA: TGTGCCAGCAGTTTAAGCGGGTCTGGGGCCAACGTCCTGACTTTC.

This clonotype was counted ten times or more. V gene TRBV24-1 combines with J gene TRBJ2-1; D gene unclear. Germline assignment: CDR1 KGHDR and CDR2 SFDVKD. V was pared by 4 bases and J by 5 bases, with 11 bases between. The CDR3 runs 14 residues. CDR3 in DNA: TGTGCCACCAGTGAGTTTGGTCGTGACAATGAGCAGTTCTTC. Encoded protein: CATSEFGRDNEQFF.

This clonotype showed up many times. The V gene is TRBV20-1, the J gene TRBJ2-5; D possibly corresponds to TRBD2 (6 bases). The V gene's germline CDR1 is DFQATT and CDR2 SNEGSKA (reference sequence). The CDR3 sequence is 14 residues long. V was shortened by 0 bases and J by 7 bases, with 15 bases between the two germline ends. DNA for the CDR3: TGCAGTGCTAGAGATGGGGGGAGTCAGGTGACCCAGTACTTC. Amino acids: CSARDGGSQVTQYF.

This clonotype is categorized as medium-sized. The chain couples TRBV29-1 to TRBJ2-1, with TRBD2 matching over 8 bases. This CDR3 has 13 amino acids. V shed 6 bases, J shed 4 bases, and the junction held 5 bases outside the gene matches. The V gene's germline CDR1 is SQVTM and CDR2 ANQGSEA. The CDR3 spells CSVAGAGYNEQFF. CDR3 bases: TGCAGCGTAGCGGGAGCGGGGTACAATGAGCAGTTCTTC.

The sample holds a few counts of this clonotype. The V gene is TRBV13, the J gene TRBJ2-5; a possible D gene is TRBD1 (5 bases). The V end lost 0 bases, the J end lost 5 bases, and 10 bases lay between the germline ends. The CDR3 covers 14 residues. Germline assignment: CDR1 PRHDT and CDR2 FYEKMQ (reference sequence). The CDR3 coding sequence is TGTGCCAGCAGCTTAGGCCTCAGGGCTGAGACCCAGTACTTC. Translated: CASSLGLRAETQYF.

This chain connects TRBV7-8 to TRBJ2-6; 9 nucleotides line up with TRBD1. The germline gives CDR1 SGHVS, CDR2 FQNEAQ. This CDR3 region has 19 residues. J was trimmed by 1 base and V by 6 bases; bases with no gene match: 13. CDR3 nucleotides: TGTGCCAGCAGACTCCCGGGACAGGGAAAGGTTTCTGGGGCCAACGTCCTGACTTTC. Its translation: CASRLPGQGKVSGANVLTF.

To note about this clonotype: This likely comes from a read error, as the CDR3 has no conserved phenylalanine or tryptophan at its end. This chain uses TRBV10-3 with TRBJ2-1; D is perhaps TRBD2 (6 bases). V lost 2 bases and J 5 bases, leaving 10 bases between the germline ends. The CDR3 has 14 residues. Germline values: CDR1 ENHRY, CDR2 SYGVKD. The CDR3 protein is CAISEPGVHNEQFI. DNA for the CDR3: TGTGCCATCAGTGAGCCGGGAGTTCACAATGAGCAGTTCATC.

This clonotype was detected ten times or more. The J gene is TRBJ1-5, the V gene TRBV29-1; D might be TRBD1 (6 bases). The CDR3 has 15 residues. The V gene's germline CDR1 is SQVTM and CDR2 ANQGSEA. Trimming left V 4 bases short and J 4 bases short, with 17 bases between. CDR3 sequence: CSVVLSGTLNQPQHF. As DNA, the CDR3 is TGCAGCGTTGTCCTCAGTGGGACACTTAATCAGCCCCAGCATTTT.

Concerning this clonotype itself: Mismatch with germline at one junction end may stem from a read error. In DNA form, the CDR3 reads TGTGCCAACAGCATGACAGGTCGTCAGGATACGCAGTATTTT. Its protein is CANSMTGRQDTQYF. This sequence joins TRBV5-4 and TRBJ2-3; D possibly corresponds to TRBD1 (6 bases). Germline CDR1 is SGHNT and CDR2 is YYREEE (reference sequence). The CDR3 has 14 amino acids.

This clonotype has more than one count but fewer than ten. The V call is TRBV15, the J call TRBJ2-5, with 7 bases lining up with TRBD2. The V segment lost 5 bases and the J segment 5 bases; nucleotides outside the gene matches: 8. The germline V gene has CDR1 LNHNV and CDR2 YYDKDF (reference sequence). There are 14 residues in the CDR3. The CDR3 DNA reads TGTGCCACCAGCCGCTATAGCGGGTTGGAGACCCAGTACTTC. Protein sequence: CATSRYSGLETQYF. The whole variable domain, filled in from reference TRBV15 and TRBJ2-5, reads DAMVIQNPRYQVTQFGKPVTLSCSQTLNHNVMYWYQQKSSQAPKLLFHYYDKDFNNEADTPDNFQSRRPNTSFCFLDIRSPGLGDTAMYLCATSRYSGLETQYFGPGTRLLVL.

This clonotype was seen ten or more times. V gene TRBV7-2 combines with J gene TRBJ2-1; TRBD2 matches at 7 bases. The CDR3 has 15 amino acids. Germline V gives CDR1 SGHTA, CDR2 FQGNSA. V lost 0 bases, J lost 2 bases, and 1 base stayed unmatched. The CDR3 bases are TGTGCCAGCAGCTTAGCGCGGGAGCCCTACAATGAGCAGTTCTTC. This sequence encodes CASSLAREPYNEQFF.

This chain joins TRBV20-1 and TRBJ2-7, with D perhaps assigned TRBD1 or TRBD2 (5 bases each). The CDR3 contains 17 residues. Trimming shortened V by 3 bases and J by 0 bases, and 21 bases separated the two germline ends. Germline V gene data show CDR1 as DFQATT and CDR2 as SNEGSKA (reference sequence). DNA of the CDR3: TGCAGTGCTAGTCCACCCCCTTCGGGGCTTAGCTCCTACGAGCAGTACTTC. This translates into CSASPPPSGLSSYEQYF.

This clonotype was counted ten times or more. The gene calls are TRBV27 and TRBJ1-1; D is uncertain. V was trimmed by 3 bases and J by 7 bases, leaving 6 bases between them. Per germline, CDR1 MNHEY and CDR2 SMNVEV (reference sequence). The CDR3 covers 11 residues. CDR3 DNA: TGTGCCAGCAGTTTTAGAGGTGAAGCTTTCTTT. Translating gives CASSFRGEAFF.

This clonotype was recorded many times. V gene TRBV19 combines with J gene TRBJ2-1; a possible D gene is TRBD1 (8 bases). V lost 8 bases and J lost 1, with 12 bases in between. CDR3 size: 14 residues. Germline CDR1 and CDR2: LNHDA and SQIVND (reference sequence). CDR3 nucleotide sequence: TGTGCCAGTGGACAGGGAGGGTCCTACAATGAGCAGTTCTTC. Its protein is CASGQGGSYNEQFF. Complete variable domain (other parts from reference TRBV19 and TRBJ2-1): DGGITQSPKYLFRKEGQNVTLSCEQNLNHDAMYWYRQDPGQGLRLIYYSQIVNDFQKGDIAEGYSVSREKKESFPLTVTSAQKNPTAFYLCASGQGGSYNEQFFGPGTRLTVL.